This TCR beta chain was captured by sequencing in a study of blood T cell repertoires in COVID-19. Study-level information: Sites in the United States, Italy and Spain provided acute and convalescent COVID-19 samples.

Germline CDR1 is SEHNR and CDR2 is FQNEAQ (reference sequence). V lost 3 bases to trimming and J lost 0 bases; unmatched junction nucleotides: 4. The CDR3 extends over 17 amino acids. The assay was immunoSEQ multiplex PCR, and TCRdb's table has in-frame clones only and misses some. This table holds roughly 28,000 clones, roughly 88% found once. The TCR comes from a woman in her forties or fifties with active COVID-19. Material for sequencing was peripheral blood. The chain is built from TRBV7-9 and TRBJ2-2; 10 bases align to TRBD2. CDR3 sequence: CASSFRGLASNTGELFF. CDR3 DNA sequence: TGTGCCAGCAGCTTTAGGGGACTAGCGTCGAACACCGGGGAGCTGTTTTTT.